This TCR beta chain comes out of a study of CD8+ T cells in alopecia areata. Whole-study results and caveats: Higher clonality and more expanded CD8+ clones appeared in lesional than normal scalp.

Following RNA extraction, reverse transcription yielded cDNA that acted as the sequencing template. TCRdb keeps only in-frame clones here, not all; method: immunoSEQ multiplex PCR. The data show 1,500 to 2,000 clones, with none appearing a single time. This CDR3 is built from 14 residues. V shed 5 bases, J shed 0 bases, and the junction held 4 bases outside the gene matches. From germline, CDR1 is GKSSPN and CDR2 SITVG. As to time point: mouse skin at time of skin grafting. This clone was recorded at least ten times. Its antigen is undetermined. Gene names refer to mouse genes. The read ends 4 residues shy of where the CDR3 ends; the end is completed using the germline J gene.

The sequence was obtained from a C3H/HeJ mouse with alopecia areata. The strain bears MHC haplotype H2-k. The sample was skin, taken at week 0. V and J are TRBV31 and TRBJ1-2; 9 bases line up with TRBD1. The CDR3 DNA, read in part, is TGTGCCTGGGGCCGGGACAGGGCAAACTCC. Residues: CAWGRDRANS. The CDR3, in full, reads CAWGRDRANSDYTF. The full variable domain, completed using reference TRBV31 and TRBJ1-2, is AQTIHQWPVAEIKAVGSPLSLGCTIKGKSSPNLYWYWQATGGTLQQLFYSITVGQVESVVQLNLSASRPKDDQFILSTEKLLLSHSGFYLCAWGRDRANSDYTFGSGTRLLVI.